This TCR beta chain originates from a study of shared clonotypes between healthy human individuals. Study-wide context: Per donor, CD8 memory used one plate, CD8 naive used two, CD4 memory used three and CD4 naive used three.

Investigators spread the genomic DNA of each subset evenly over several immunoSEQ plates. A roughly 200 ng quantity of DNA, tens of thousands of T cell genomes, went into the sorted-subset replicate PCRs. Produced via immunoSEQ multiplex PCR; TCRdb's table is partial and in-frame only. The sample includes 2 million to 2.5 million clones, about 94% of them seen just once. The J segment lost 6 bases and the V segment lost 0 bases, leaving 5 bases of the junction unmatched. Germline V gene lookup returns CDR1 LNHDA and CDR2 SQIVND (reference sequence). This CDR3 contains 15 residues. The sample holds one count of this clone.

This receptor was taken from a man in his late teens or twenties in good health. Specimen: naive CD4+ T cells sorted from blood. The subset is: CD45RA+ positively selected. The chain has TRBV19 and TRBJ2-7; 10 bases are shared with TRBD2. The CDR3 protein is CASSIDPGLATEQYF. Here the CDR3 DNA reads TGTGCCAGTAGTATAGACCCGGGACTAGCGACCGAGCAGTACTTC. Full variable domain (rest looked up from reference TRBV19 and TRBJ2-7): DGGITQSPKYLFRKEGQNVTLSCEQNLNHDAMYWYRQDPGQGLRLIYYSQIVNDFQKGDIAEGYSVSREKKESFPLTVTSAQKNPTAFYLCASSIDPGLATEQYFGPGTRLTVT.